What follows are 27 T cell receptor beta chains derived from one specimen sequenced in a study of blood T cell repertoires in COVID-19. The assay was immunoSEQ multiplex PCR, and TCRdb's table has in-frame clones only and misses some. The sample lists roughly 150,000 clones, about 86% occurring once. Material: peripheral blood. These receptors all stem from a man in his 70s with active or convalescent COVID-19.

The rearrangement links TRBV6-4 to TRBJ1-5, with 10 bases identical to TRBD1. The CDR3 has 17 residues. The J segment lost 0 bases and the V segment lost 7 bases, leaving 9 bases of the junction unmatched. Germline loops: CDR1 MRHNA, CDR2 SNTAGT. CDR3 region: CASTGQGTEYSNQPQHF. CDR3 sequence (DNA): TGTGCCAGCACGGGACAGGGGACCGAATATAGCAATCAGCCCCAGCATTTT.

Here the CDR3 reads CASSRRRSTNEKLFF. The CDR3, as DNA: TGTGCCAGTAGTAGGCGGCGGTCCACTAATGAAAAACTGTTTTTT. The V call is TRBV19, the J call TRBJ1-4; D uncertain. Germline-derived CDR1 and CDR2 are LNHDA and SQIVND (reference sequence). This CDR3 has 15 amino acids. Trimming took off 4 bases at V and 2 bases at J, with 11 bases between the two ends.

J is TRBJ1-4 and V is TRBV27; TRBD1 matches 7 bases. Germline V CDR1 and CDR2: MNHEY, SMNVEV (reference sequence). V dropped 5 bases and J dropped 7; count of bases not matched to a gene: 16. CDR3 length: 17 residues. In DNA, the CDR3 is TGTGCCAGCAGTCCTATGGGGAAGACAGGGCAAAGTGAAAAACTGTTTTTT. Translated, it gives CASSPMGKTGQSEKLFF.

As DNA, the CDR3 is TGTGCCAGCAGCTTGGTCGGGACTAGCGGCTTTAATGAGCAGTTCTTC. As protein: CASSLVGTSGFNEQFF. The chain combines TRBV5-8 with TRBJ2-1; 11 bases map to TRBD2. This CDR3 region has 16 residues. With 0 bases clipped from V and 7 bases from J, the junction kept 6 bases outside the gene matches. Germline V gives CDR1 SGHTS, CDR2 YDEGEE.

There are a few counts of this clone. V gene TRBV6-4 combines with J gene TRBJ1-1, with 8 bases that match TRBD1. CDR3 size: 13 residues. Germline lookup yields CDR1 MRHNA and CDR2 SNTAGT. J was trimmed by 4 bases and V by 6 bases; bases with no gene match: 4. The CDR3: CASSTTGGTEAFF. The CDR3 DNA reads as TGTGCCAGCAGCACCACAGGGGGCACTGAAGCTTTCTTT.

As to this clone: Other DNA sequences in the same sample also yield this CDR3. This chain links TRBV27 with TRBJ2-3, with 8 nucleotides matching TRBD2. Trimming took 0 bases from V and 1 from J; bases not matched to a gene: 3. Germline CDR1 and CDR2: MNHEY and SMNVEV (reference sequence). The CDR3 consists of 16 residues. This CDR3 is CASSLSKAGGTDTQYF. CDR3 in DNA: TGTGCCAGCAGTTTATCGAAAGCGGGGGGCACAGATACGCAGTATTTT.

The CDR3 DNA is TGTGCCAGCAGTGAACGACAGGGGGCGTATGAAAAACTGTTTTTT. Its translation is CASSERQGAYEKLFF. The chain recombines TRBV2 with TRBJ1-4; 10 nucleotides agree with TRBD1. The CDR3 contains 15 residues. Germline trimming cut 2 bases from V and 6 bases from J; bases unmatched to any gene: 3. Germline CDR1 SNHLY, CDR2 FYNNEI.

The V and J genes are TRBV7-9 and TRBJ2-4, with 11 bases aligning to TRBD2. With V trimmed by 4 bases and J by 0 bases, 2 bases remained unmatched. The CDR3 covers 16 residues. Per germline, CDR1 SEHNR and CDR2 FQNEAQ (reference sequence). In DNA, the CDR3 is TGTGCCAGCAGCTCCGGGACTAGCGGAGCCAAAAACATTCAGTACTTC. Translation: CASSSGTSGAKNIQYF.

The rearrangement joins TRBV19 to TRBJ1-2, with D possibly being TRBD1 (5 bases). Germline CDR1 is LNHDA and CDR2 is SQIVND (reference sequence). Trimming removed 7 bases at V and 6 bases at J, with 21 bases between. This CDR3 is 15 amino acids long. The CDR3 is CASTIGRRGSDGYTF. Written as DNA, the CDR3 is TGTGCCAGTACCATAGGAAGGAGGGGTAGCGATGGCTACACCTTC. Together with reference TRBV19 and TRBJ1-2, the CDR3 gives the full variable domain: DGGITQSPKYLFRKEGQNVTLSCEQNLNHDAMYWYRQDPGQGLRLIYYSQIVNDFQKGDIAEGYSVSREKKESFPLTVTSAQKNPTAFYLCASTIGRRGSDGYTFGSGTRLTVV.

The chain joins TRBV6-2 or TRBV6-3 to TRBJ1-2; 7 bases fit TRBD1. CDR3 size: 13 residues. Germline trimming cut 6 bases from V and 4 bases from J; bases unmatched to any gene: 5. CDR1 MNHEY and CDR2 SVGEGT come from the germline V gene. The DNA of the CDR3 is TGTGCCAGCAGCCTAGGGGGCGGCTATGGCTACACCTTC. This encodes CASSLGGGYGYTF.

The J gene is TRBJ2-7, the V gene TRBV18; 7 bases align to TRBD2. There are 13 residues in the CDR3. The V and J ends lost 6 bases and 4 bases, in that order; junction bases with no gene match: 6. Germline-derived CDR1 and CDR2 are KGHSH and LQKENI. The CDR3, as DNA: TGTGCCAGCTCCCTAGCGGAGGGTTACGAGCAGTACTTC. Encoded protein: CASSLAEGYEQYF. The variable domain in full, with the rest retrieved from reference TRBV18 and TRBJ2-7, is NAGVMQNPRHLVRRRGQEARLRCSPMKGHSHVYWYRQLPEEGLKFMVYLQKENIIDESGMPKERFSAEFPKEGPSILRIQQVVRGDSAAYFCASSLAEGYEQYFGPGTRLTVT.

The chain carries TRBV29-1 and TRBJ2-5; weak D call: TRBD1 (6 bases). Between the trimmed V and J ends, which lost 7 bases and 5 bases, there was a span of 14 bases. The CDR3 is made up of 12 amino acids. The germline CDR1 and CDR2 sequences are SQVTM and ANQGSEA. Here the CDR3 DNA reads TGCAGCGCTTTAACAGGGACGGAGACCCAGTACTTC. This encodes CSALTGTETQYF.

V usage is TRBV6-4 and J usage is TRBJ2-1; 9 nucleotides line up with TRBD2. Germline V gene lookup returns CDR1 MRHNA and CDR2 SNTAGT. The V segment lost 4 bases and the J segment 4 bases; nucleotides outside the gene matches: 8. This CDR3 comprises 16 residues. Here the CDR3 reads CASSAYSGSLYNEQFF. In nucleotides, the CDR3 is TGTGCCAGCAGTGCTTATAGCGGGAGCCTGTACAATGAGCAGTTCTTC.

This clone was observed a few times. This chain connects TRBV19 to TRBJ1-5; 7 bases map to TRBD1. V lost 8 bases to trimming and J lost 2 bases; unmatched junction nucleotides: 12. The CDR3 sequence is 16 residues long. Germline V lookup: CDR1 LNHDA, CDR2 SQIVND (reference sequence). The DNA for the CDR3 is TGTGCCAGTCGCTTAGGGGGCCTCTCAGGCAATCAGCCCCAGCATTTT. Translating it yields CASRLGGLSGNQPQHF.

V gene TRBV7-9 combines with J gene TRBJ1-4; D gene ambiguous. Between the trimmed V and J ends, which lost 7 bases and 10 bases, there was a span of 16 bases. This CDR3 is built from 13 residues. Germline V lookup: CDR1 SEHNR, CDR2 FQNEAQ (reference sequence). CDR3 DNA sequence: TGTGCCAGCATCACGGGTCGAGGTGGAAAACTGTTTTTT. Protein product: CASITGRGGKLFF.

The chain is built from TRBV6-6 and TRBJ2-1; 7 bases match TRBD1. The CDR3 consists of 13 residues. The germline V gene encodes CDR1 MNHNY and CDR2 SVGAGI (reference sequence). V was pared by 5 bases and J by 7 bases, with 5 bases of the junction left unmatched. CDR3 in amino acids: CASSPGTDNEQFF. The CDR3 DNA reads as TGTGCCAGCAGTCCCGGGACAGATAATGAGCAGTTCTTC.

J is TRBJ2-1 and V is TRBV29-1; TRBD1 aligns across 8 bases. V lost 1 base and J lost 1; bases outside the gene matches: 6. The germline CDR1 and CDR2 sequences are SQVTM and ANQGSEA. The CDR3 is made up of 16 amino acids. The CDR3 DNA is TGCAGCGTTGAAGTTGGCCAGGGGGCTTCCTACAATGAGCAGTTCTTC. Translating it yields CSVEVGQGASYNEQFF.

This rearrangement joins TRBV9 to TRBJ2-3, with D tentatively TRBD1 (6 bases). Germline V gene data show CDR1 as SGDLS and CDR2 as YYNGEE. This CDR3 region has 16 residues. The V gene lost 3 bases and the J gene lost 2 bases, with 16 bases spanning the gap. CDR3 sequence (DNA): TGTGCCAGCAGCGGGCAGCCTGGGGGCAACACAGATACGCAGTATTTT. Its protein is CASSGQPGGNTDTQYF. The whole variable domain, filled in from reference TRBV9 and TRBJ2-3, reads DSGVTQTPKHLITATGQRVTLRCSPRSGDLSVYWYQQSLDQGLQFLIQYYNGEERAKGNILERFSAQQFPDLHSELNLSSLELGDSALYFCASSGQPGGNTDTQYFGPGTRLTVL.

This chain uses TRBV2 with TRBJ2-1; weak D call: TRBD2 (6 bases). CDR1 and CDR2 from the germline V gene are SNHLY and FYNNEI. Trimming cost V 4 bases and J 0 bases, with 7 bases left between them. This CDR3 spans 14 amino acids. The DNA for the CDR3 is TGTGCCAGCAGTGTGGACTACTCCTACAATGAGCAGTTCTTC. Its protein product is CASSVDYSYNEQFF.

The chain joins TRBV27 to TRBJ2-3, with D possibly TRBD1 on 5 matching bases. Trimming shortened V by 1 base and J by 3 bases, and 8 bases separated the two germline ends. From germline, CDR1 is MNHEY and CDR2 SMNVEV (reference sequence). This CDR3 spans 14 amino acids. The CDR3 coding sequence is TGTGCCAGCAGTTTATTTGGGGCGACAGATACGCAGTATTTT. Protein: CASSLFGATDTQYF.

The chain links TRBV19 to TRBJ1-1, with a weak D call TRBD1 (5 bases). The CDR3 is 13 amino acids. Germline V CDR1 and CDR2: LNHDA, SQIVND (reference sequence). V was shortened by 6 bases and J by 3 bases, with 11 bases between the two germline ends. The CDR3 DNA reads TGTGCCAGTAGCCCCGCAGGGCACACTGAAGCTTTCTTT. It codes for CASSPAGHTEAFF.

The gene calls are TRBV10-3 and TRBJ1-2; 7 bases agree with TRBD1. The CDR3 covers 15 residues. Germline CDR1 ENHRY, CDR2 SYGVKD. J lost 4 bases, V lost 6 bases, and 11 bases had no gene match. CDR3 sequence reads: CAISDGQARRYGYTF. The DNA for the CDR3 is TGTGCCATCAGCGACGGACAGGCAAGACGCTATGGCTACACCTTC.

This clone was seen only a few times. The rearrangement uses TRBV2 and TRBJ2-3, with TRBD1 matching 7 bases. This CDR3 is built from 16 residues. The germline CDR1 and CDR2 sequences are SNHLY and FYNNEI. V trimming: 6 bases; J trimming: 0 bases; junction bases outside the gene matches: 9. The CDR3 protein is CASRIPGGTSTDTQYF. As DNA, the CDR3 is TGTGCCAGCAGGATACCAGGGGGTACTAGCACAGATACGCAGTATTTT.

This clone was seen a few times. The chain employs TRBV15 and TRBJ2-1; 9 nucleotides match TRBD2. This CDR3 comprises 15 residues. V shed 5 bases, J shed 9 bases, and the junction held 11 bases outside the gene matches. In germline, CDR1 is LNHNV, CDR2 YYDKDF (reference sequence). This chain's CDR3 is CATSRGGAIGGEQFF. The CDR3 bases are TGTGCCACCAGCCGCGGGGGGGCCATTGGGGGTGAGCAGTTCTTC.

This chain uses TRBV7-2 with TRBJ1-2; TRBD1 is a possible D gene (5 bases). Germline V lookup: CDR1 SGHTA, CDR2 FQGNSA. V was pared by 1 base and J by 1 base, with 13 bases between. The CDR3 is 16 amino acids. DNA for the CDR3: TGTGCCAGCAGCTTAGATCCCCAGGGCTTTAACTATGGCTACACCTTC. Amino acid sequence: CASSLDPQGFNYGYTF.

The genes are TRBV19 and TRBJ2-5, with D possibly matching TRBD1 (7 bases). V was pared by 6 bases and J by 5 bases, with 16 bases between. Germline assignment: CDR1 LNHDA and CDR2 SQIVND (reference sequence). The CDR3 sequence is 14 residues long. The CDR3 spells CASRAGGSVETQYF. The CDR3 DNA is TGTGCCAGTAGAGCAGGGGGGTCCGTGGAGACCCAGTACTTC.

The chain combines TRBV6-6 with TRBJ1-3; D is perhaps TRBD1 (5 bases). The germline gives CDR1 MNHNY, CDR2 SVGAGI (reference sequence). Trimming removed 5 bases at V and 0 bases at J, with 17 bases between. This CDR3 has 17 residues. CDR3 DNA sequence: TGTGCCAGCAGTCCAACCCTCCGACAGCTCTCTGGAAACACCATATATTTT. Translated, it gives CASSPTLRQLSGNTIYF.